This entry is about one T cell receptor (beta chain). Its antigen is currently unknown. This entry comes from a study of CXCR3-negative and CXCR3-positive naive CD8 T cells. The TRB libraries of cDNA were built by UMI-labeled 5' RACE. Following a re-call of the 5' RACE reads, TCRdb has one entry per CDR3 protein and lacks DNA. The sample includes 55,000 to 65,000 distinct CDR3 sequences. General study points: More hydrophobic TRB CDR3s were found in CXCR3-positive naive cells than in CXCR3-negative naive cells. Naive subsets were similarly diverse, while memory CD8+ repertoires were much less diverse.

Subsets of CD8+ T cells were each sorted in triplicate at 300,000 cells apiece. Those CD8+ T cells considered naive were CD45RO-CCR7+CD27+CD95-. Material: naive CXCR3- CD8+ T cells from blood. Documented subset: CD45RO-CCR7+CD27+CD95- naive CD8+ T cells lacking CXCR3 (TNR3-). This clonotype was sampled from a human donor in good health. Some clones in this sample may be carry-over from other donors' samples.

The CDR3 here is CASSIVGGGRNEQFF. V gene TRBV19 combines with J gene TRBJ2-1; the D call of TRBD2 rests on TCRdb alone, since no DNA is present to check it. CDR1 is LNHDA and CDR2 is SQIVND in the germline V gene (reference sequence). The CDR3 loop spans 15 amino acids.